This TCR beta chain was captured by sequencing in a study of blood T cell repertoires in COVID-19. The germline gives CDR1 SGHDT, CDR2 YYEEEE. The ends lost 0 bases at V and 0 bases at J; junction bases unmatched: 7. This CDR3 spans 18 amino acids. Followed longitudinally, the Seattle patients had been enrolled during active infection. Per the original data handling: Estimates of nucleated cell counts were drawn from the amplification of reference gene primers. Using immunoSEQ multiplex PCR, the repertoire was profiled, and TCRdb retains in-frame clones only, with some absent. From that table come the V and J calls and clone size; the DNA was used to work out D and trimming. Of about 200,000 clones in the sample, about 88% are singletons; the top ten hold 10% to 13%.

The chain carries TRBV5-6 and TRBJ2-2; 8 bases map to TRBD2. This receptor was obtained from a woman between 45 and 60 years old with COVID-19, enrolled during active disease. The material sequenced was peripheral blood. The CDR3 reads CASSLVTSAIANTGELFF. CDR3 DNA: TGTGCCAGCAGCTTGGTGACTAGCGCTATTGCGAACACCGGGGAGCTGTTTTTT.